This T cell receptor beta chain was sequenced in a study of shared clonotypes between healthy human individuals. Whole-study results and caveats: Relative to their counterparts shared across all four donors, non-shared clonotypes exhibited diminished generation probabilities.

CD8 cells classed as naive were CD45RO-negative and positively selected for CCR7, excluding terminally differentiated effector memory CD45RA+ cells. TCRdb keeps only in-frame clones here, not all; method: immunoSEQ multiplex PCR. The table records roughly 600,000 clones, roughly 98% of them present only once. As for this clone: Its antigen is unidentified.

Germline assignment: CDR1 SGHTS and CDR2 YDEGEE. V lost 4 bases and J lost 10, with 15 bases in between. This CDR3 is 13 amino acids long. Sequencing was carried out using naive CD8+ T cells sorted from blood. This sequence was found in a man aged 25 to 40 in good health. The rearrangement uses TRBV5-8 and TRBJ2-1, with D possibly being TRBD2 (6 bases). CDR3 protein: CASSLELAYEQFF. The CDR3 DNA sequence: TGTGCCAGCAGCCTAGAACTAGCCTACGAGCAGTTCTTC.